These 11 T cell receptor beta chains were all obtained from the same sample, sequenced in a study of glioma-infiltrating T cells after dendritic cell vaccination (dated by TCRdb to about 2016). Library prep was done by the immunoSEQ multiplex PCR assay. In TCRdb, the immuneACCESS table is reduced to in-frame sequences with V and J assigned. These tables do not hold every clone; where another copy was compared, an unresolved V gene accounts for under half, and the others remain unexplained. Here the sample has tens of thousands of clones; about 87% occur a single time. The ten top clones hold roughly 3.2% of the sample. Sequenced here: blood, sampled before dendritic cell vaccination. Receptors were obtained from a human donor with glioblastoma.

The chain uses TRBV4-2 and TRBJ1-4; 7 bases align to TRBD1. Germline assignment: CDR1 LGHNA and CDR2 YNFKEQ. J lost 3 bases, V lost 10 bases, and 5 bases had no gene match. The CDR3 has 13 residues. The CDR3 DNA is TGTGCCACTAAGACAGGGTCTAATGAAAAACTGTTTTTT. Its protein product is CATKTGSNEKLFF.

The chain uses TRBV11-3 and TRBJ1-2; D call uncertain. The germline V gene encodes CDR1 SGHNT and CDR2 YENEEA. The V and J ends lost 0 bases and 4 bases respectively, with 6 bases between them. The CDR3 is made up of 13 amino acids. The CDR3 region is CASSLERSYGYTF. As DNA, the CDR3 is TGTGCCAGCAGCTTAGAACGGAGCTATGGCTACACCTTC.

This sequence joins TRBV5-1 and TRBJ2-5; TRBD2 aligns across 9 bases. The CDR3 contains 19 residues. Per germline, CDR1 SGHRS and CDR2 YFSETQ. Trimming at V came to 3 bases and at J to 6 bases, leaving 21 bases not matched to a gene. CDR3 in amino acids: CASSSGLSGVGLAGKTQYF. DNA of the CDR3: TGCGCCAGCAGCTCAGGACTCTCCGGGGTCGGCCTAGCGGGAAAGACCCAGTACTTC.

CDR3 sequence reads: CASSLGTAGSPEQYF. As DNA, the CDR3 is TGCGCCAGCAGCTTAGGGACCGCGGGGAGTCCCGAGCAGTACTTC. The chain links TRBV5-1 to TRBJ2-7; possible D gene TRBD2, 6 bases. V shed 2 bases and J shed 6 bases, with 18 bases lying between them. The CDR3 extends over 15 amino acids. Germline CDR1 and CDR2: SGHRS and YFSETQ.

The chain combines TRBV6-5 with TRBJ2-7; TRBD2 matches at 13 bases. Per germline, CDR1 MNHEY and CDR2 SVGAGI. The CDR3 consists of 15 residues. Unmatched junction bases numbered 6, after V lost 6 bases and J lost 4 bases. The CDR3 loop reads CASSWTSGGKYEQYF. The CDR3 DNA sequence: TGTGCCAGCAGCTGGACTAGCGGGGGCAAATACGAGCAGTACTTC.

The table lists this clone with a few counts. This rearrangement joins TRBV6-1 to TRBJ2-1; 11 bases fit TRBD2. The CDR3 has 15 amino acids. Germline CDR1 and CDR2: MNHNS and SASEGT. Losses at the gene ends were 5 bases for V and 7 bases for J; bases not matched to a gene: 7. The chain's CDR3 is CASSRRASGGNEQFF. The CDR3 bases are TGTGCCAGCAGTCGTCGGGCTAGCGGGGGGAATGAGCAGTTCTTC.

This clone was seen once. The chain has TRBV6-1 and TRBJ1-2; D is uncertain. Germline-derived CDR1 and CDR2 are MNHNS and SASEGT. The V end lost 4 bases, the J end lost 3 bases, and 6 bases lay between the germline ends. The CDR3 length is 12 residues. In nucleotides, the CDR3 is TGTGCCAGCAGTGCTAATTACTATGGCTACACCTTC. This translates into CASSANYYGYTF.

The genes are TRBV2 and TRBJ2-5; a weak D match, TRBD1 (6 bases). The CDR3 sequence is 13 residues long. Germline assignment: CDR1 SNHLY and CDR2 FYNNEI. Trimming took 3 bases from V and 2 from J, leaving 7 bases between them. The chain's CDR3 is CASSDGQQETQYF. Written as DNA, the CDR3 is TGTGCCAGCAGTGACGGACAGCAAGAGACCCAGTACTTC. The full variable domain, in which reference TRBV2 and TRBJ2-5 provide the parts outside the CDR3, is EPEVTQTPSHQVTQMGQEVILRCVPISNHLYFYWYRQILGQKVEFLVSFYNNEISEKSEIFDDQFSVERPDGSNFTLKIRSTKLEDSAMYFCASSDGQQETQYFGPGTRLLVL.

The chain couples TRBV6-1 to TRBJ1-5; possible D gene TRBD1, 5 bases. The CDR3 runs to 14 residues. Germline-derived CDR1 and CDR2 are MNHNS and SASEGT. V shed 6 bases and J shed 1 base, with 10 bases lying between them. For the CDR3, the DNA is TGTGCCAGCAGCCAGGGCACAAGCAATCAGCCCCAGCATTTT. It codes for CASSQGTSNQPQHF.

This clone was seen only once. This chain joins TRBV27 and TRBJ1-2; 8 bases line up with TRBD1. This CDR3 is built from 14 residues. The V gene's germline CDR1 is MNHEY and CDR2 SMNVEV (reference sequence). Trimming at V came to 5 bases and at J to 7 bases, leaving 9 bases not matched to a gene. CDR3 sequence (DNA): TGTGCCAGCAGTCGGACAGGGCCAGGGAGTGGCTACACCTTC. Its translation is CASSRTGPGSGYTF.

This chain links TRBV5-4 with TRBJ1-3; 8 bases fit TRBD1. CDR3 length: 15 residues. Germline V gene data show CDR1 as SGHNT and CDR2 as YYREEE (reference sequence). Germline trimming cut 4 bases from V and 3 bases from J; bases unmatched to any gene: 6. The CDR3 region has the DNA TGTGCCAGCAGCCCCCAGGGGGCGGTTGGAAACACCATATATTTT. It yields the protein CASSPQGAVGNTIYF.